The 16 T cell receptor beta chains below all came from one sample that was sequenced in a study of neoadjuvant nivolumab and ipilimumab in lung cancer. Method: immunoSEQ multiplex PCR; TCRdb's copy keeps in-frame clones and lacks some. The data show 30,000 or so clones, around nine tenths seen once. The source material was peripheral blood, sampled after neoadjuvant nivolumab, alone or with ipilimumab, at or shortly before surgery. These receptors came from an adult with non-small cell lung cancer.

This chain joins TRBV5-6 and TRBJ1-2; D is uncertain. Germline CDR1 is SGHDT and CDR2 is YYEEEE. The length of the CDR3 is 12 residues. Trimming took 4 bases from V and 6 from J, leaving 10 bases between them. CDR3 residues: CASSGSWNGYTF. The CDR3 bases are TGTGCCAGCAGCGGGTCTTGGAATGGCTACACCTTC.

CDR3 sequence (DNA): TGTGCCAGCAGTTACTCGATAGGACAGGGTAGGGAAGCTTTCTTT. Its translation: CASSYSIGQGREAFF. J is TRBJ1-1 and V is TRBV6-5; 8 positions agree with TRBD1. The CDR3 loop spans 15 amino acids. Per germline, CDR1 MNHEY and CDR2 SVGAGI. The V segment lost 0 bases and the J segment 8 bases; nucleotides outside the gene matches: 8.

The J gene is TRBJ1-6, the V gene TRBV5-8; TRBD1 matches 8 bases. This CDR3 has 14 amino acids. V gave up 0 bases and J gave up 9 bases; unmatched junction bases: 2. CDR1 is SGHTS, CDR2 YDEGEE, per germline. The CDR3 DNA follows: TGTGCCAGCAGCTTGGACAGGGGGGCTTCACCCCTCCACTTT. Translation: CASSLDRGASPLHF.

The V call is TRBV7-9, the J call TRBJ1-1, with 7 bases matching TRBD1. CDR3 size: 15 residues. The V segment lost 5 bases and the J segment 3 bases; nucleotides outside the gene matches: 9. Per germline, CDR1 SEHNR and CDR2 FQNEAQ (reference sequence). The CDR3: CASSPQGLFHTEAFF. The CDR3 nucleotides are TGTGCCAGCAGCCCACAGGGGCTTTTTCACACTGAAGCTTTCTTT.

The rearrangement joins TRBV4-2 to TRBJ2-2; maybe TRBD2 (5 bases). The CDR3 is 15 residues long. Germline V gene lookup returns CDR1 LGHNA and CDR2 YNFKEQ. The V and J ends lost 2 bases and 0 bases respectively, with 7 bases between them. The CDR3 is CASSQRAANTGELFF. DNA of the CDR3: TGTGCCAGCAGCCAAAGAGCGGCGAACACCGGGGAGCTGTTTTTT.

J is TRBJ1-2 and V is TRBV6-1; no clear D. The CDR3 loop spans 10 amino acids. V lost 2 bases and J 8 bases, leaving 3 bases between the germline ends. CDR1 is MNHNS and CDR2 is SASEGT in the germline V gene. The CDR3 protein is CASSERGYTF. CDR3 nucleotides: TGTGCCAGCAGTGAAAGGGGCTACACCTTC.

This clone was seen just once. V and J are TRBV10-3 and TRBJ1-4, with D perhaps TRBD1 (5 bases). Germline CDR1 and CDR2: ENHRY and SYGVKD. CDR3 length: 13 residues. Deletions cut 10 bases from V and 4 bases from J, with 13 bases between. CDR3 loop: CATQWGSNEKLFF. For the CDR3, the DNA is TGTGCCACCCAATGGGGGAGTAATGAAAAACTGTTTTTT.

The gene calls are TRBV19 and TRBJ1-1; D is possibly TRBD1 (5 bases). Trimming removed 7 bases at V and 5 bases at J, with 14 bases between. The CDR3 consists of 13 residues. Germline V gene data show CDR1 as LNHDA and CDR2 as SQIVND (reference sequence). The CDR3 DNA follows: TGTGCCAGTAATCGGGGGAGGTGGACTGAAGCTTTCTTT. It yields the protein CASNRGRWTEAFF.

The chain employs TRBV19 and TRBJ1-4; 11 bases align to TRBD1. The CDR3 has 13 residues. Germline CDR1 is LNHDA and CDR2 is SQIVND (reference sequence). V was clipped by 8 bases and J by 7 bases; unmatched bases: 3. CDR3 nucleotides: TGTGCCAGTGCCGGGACAGGGGGTGAAAAACTGTTTTTT. Its protein is CASAGTGGEKLFF. Together with reference TRBV19 and TRBJ1-4, the CDR3 gives the full variable domain: DGGITQSPKYLFRKEGQNVTLSCEQNLNHDAMYWYRQDPGQGLRLIYYSQIVNDFQKGDIAEGYSVSREKKESFPLTVTSAQKNPTAFYLCASAGTGGEKLFFGSGTQLSVL.

The chain uses TRBV18 and TRBJ1-5; D may be TRBD1 (6 bases). Germline lookup yields CDR1 KGHSH and CDR2 LQKENI. Trimming cost V 6 bases and J 3 bases, with 12 bases left between them. The CDR3 has 14 residues. Here the CDR3 reads CASSLQGYNQPQHF. The CDR3 DNA sequence: TGTGCCAGCTCCCTCCAGGGGTACAATCAGCCCCAGCATTTT.

The chain combines TRBV10-2 with TRBJ2-1, with 8 bases lining up with TRBD2. V dropped 2 bases and J dropped 4; count of bases not matched to a gene: 7. This CDR3 is built from 16 residues. Germline CDR1 reads WSHSY; CDR2 reads SAAADI. CDR3 sequence reads: CASSERRGDLYNEQFF. The CDR3 region has the DNA TGCGCCAGCAGTGAGAGGCGGGGGGATCTTTACAATGAGCAGTTCTTC.

This chain joins TRBV29-1 and TRBJ2-1, with TRBD2 matching 7 bases. CDR1 and CDR2 (germline): SQVTM, ANQGSEA. J gave up 13 bases and V 3 bases, and 12 bases lay outside the gene matches. The CDR3 has 13 residues. This CDR3 is CSVEEPRGGNQFF. The CDR3 nucleotides are TGCAGCGTTGAGGAGCCTCGCGGGGGTAACCAGTTCTTC.

The rearrangement joins TRBV18 to TRBJ1-6; the D gene is possibly TRBD1 (5 bases). V lost 4 bases, J lost 0 bases, and 16 bases lay in between. The CDR3 contains 18 residues. Germline V gives CDR1 KGHSH, CDR2 LQKENI. The CDR3 here is CASSLTVVGSSYNSPLHF. The CDR3 DNA reads as TGTGCCAGCTCACTGACAGTGGTTGGGAGCTCCTATAATTCACCCCTCCACTTT.

V usage is TRBV29-1 and J usage is TRBJ2-1, with 15 bases matching TRBD2. The CDR3 length is 16 residues. The V segment lost 5 bases and the J segment 4 bases; nucleotides outside the gene matches: 6. Germline V gene lookup returns CDR1 SQVTM and CDR2 ANQGSEA. The CDR3 sequence is CSVTGLAGGVYNEQFF. CDR3 bases: TGCAGCGTTACTGGACTAGCGGGGGGGGTGTACAATGAGCAGTTCTTC.

V is TRBV12-5 and J is TRBJ1-5; no definite D call. Germline V gene lookup returns CDR1 LGHNT and CDR2 FRNRAP. V lost 2 bases and J 2 bases, leaving 13 bases between the germline ends. The CDR3 loop spans 16 amino acids. The CDR3 nucleotides read TGTGCTAGTGGTTTGCGCCTCGCAGTCGGCAATCAGCCCCAGCATTTT. This sequence encodes CASGLRLAVGNQPQHF.

V usage is TRBV7-9 and J usage is TRBJ2-3; a weak D match, TRBD1 (6 bases). The V gene's germline CDR1 is SEHNR and CDR2 FQNEAQ (reference sequence). The CDR3 sequence is 13 residues long. V was cut by 6 bases and J by 6 bases, with 13 bases left in between. CDR3 protein: CASSPTGPDTQYF. DNA for the CDR3: TGTGCCAGCAGTCCAACAGGGCCCGATACGCAGTATTTT.